Detailed here is one T cell receptor (beta chain). TCRdb's table, derived via immunoSEQ multiplex PCR, lists solely in-frame clones and lacks some. The repertoire holds more than 80,000 clones, with less than 95% as singletons. After removal of 6 bases from V and 1 base from J, the junction contained 6 bases not matched to a gene. The germline CDR1 and CDR2 sequences are MRHNA and SNTAGT. The CDR3 consists of 15 residues. This sample is part of a study of T cell changes during pregnancy in multiple sclerosis. The TCR was taken from a female donor with multiple sclerosis, enrolled in a pregnancy study. The chain has TRBV6-4 and TRBJ1-1, with 9 bases fitting TRBD1. The specimen was peripheral blood, collected after pregnancy. The chain's CDR3 is CASSEPGQGNTEAFF. In nucleotides, the CDR3 is TGTGCCAGCAGCGAGCCGGGACAGGGGAACACTGAAGCTTTCTTT.